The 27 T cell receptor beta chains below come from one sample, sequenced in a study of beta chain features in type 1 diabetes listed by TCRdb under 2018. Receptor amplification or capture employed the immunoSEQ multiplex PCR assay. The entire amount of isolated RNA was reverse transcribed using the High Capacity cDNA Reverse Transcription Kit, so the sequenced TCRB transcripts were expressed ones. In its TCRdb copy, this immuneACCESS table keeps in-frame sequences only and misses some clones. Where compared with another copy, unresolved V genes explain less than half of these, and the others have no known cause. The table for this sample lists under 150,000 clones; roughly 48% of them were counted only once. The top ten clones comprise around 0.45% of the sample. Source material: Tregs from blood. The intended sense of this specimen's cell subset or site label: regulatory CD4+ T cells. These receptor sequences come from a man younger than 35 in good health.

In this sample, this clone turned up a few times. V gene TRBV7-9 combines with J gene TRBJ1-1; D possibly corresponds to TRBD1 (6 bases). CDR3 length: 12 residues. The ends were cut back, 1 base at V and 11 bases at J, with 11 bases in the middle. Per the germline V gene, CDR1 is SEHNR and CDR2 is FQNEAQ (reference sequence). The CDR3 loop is CASSLGGGIAFF. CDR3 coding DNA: TGTGCCAGCAGCTTAGGAGGGGGTATTGCTTTCTTT.

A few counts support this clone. The CDR3 sequence is CASTYRGLNEYGYTF. In DNA form, the CDR3 reads TGTGCCAGCACCTACAGGGGGCTTAATGAGTATGGCTACACCTTC. The chain recombines TRBV7-2 with TRBJ1-2; 9 bases align to TRBD1. The germline CDR1 and CDR2 sequences are SGHTA and FQGNSA. The CDR3 loop spans 15 amino acids. Trimming cost V 7 bases and J 5 bases; bases outside gene matches: 11.

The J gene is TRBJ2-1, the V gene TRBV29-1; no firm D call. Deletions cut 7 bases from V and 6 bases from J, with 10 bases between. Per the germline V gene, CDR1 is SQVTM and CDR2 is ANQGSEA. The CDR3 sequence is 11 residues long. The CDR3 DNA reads TGCAGCGCCGCAACCAGCAATGAGCAGTTCTTC. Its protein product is CSAATSNEQFF.

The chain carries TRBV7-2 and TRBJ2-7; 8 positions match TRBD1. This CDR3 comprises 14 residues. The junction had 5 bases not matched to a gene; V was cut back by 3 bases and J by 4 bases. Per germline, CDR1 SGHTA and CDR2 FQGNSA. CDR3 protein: CASSFRQGWYEQYF. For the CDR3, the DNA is TGTGCCAGCAGCTTCCGACAGGGGTGGTACGAGCAGTACTTC.

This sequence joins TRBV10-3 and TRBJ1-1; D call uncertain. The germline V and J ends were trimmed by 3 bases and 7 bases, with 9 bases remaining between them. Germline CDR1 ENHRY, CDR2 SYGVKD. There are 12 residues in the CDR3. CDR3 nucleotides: TGTGCCATCAGTGATCTGAGATTTGAAGCTTTCTTT. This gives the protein CAISDLRFEAFF.

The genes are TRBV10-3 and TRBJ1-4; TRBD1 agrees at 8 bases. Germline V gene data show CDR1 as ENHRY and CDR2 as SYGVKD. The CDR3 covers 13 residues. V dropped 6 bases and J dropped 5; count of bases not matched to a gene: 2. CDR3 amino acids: CAIRDRVNEKLFF. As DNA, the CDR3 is TGTGCCATCAGGGACAGGGTAAATGAAAAACTGTTTTTT.

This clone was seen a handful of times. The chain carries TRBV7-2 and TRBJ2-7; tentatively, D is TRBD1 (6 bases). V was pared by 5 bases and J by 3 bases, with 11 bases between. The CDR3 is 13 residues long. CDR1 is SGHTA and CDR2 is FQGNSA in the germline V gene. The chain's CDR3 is CASSPGVYYEQYF. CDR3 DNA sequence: TGTGCCAGCAGCCCAGGGGTTTACTACGAGCAGTACTTC.

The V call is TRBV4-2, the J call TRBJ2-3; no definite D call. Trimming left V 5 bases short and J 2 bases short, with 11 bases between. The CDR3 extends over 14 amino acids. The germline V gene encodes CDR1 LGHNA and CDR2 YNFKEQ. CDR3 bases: TGTGCCAGCAGCTTGGAAACAGTCACAGATACGCAGTATTTT. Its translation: CASSLETVTDTQYF.

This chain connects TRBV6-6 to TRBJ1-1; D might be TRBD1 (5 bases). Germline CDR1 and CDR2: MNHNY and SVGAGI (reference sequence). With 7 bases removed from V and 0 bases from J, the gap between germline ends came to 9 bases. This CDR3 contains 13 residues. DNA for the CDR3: TGTGCCAGCACGCAGGGCTTGAACACTGAAGCTTTCTTT. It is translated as CASTQGLNTEAFF.

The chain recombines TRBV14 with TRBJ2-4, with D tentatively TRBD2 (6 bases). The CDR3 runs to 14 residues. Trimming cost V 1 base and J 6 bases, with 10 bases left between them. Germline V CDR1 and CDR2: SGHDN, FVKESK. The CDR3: CASSQGLVGNIQYF. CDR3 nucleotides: TGTGCCAGCAGCCAAGGACTAGTTGGAAACATTCAGTACTTC.

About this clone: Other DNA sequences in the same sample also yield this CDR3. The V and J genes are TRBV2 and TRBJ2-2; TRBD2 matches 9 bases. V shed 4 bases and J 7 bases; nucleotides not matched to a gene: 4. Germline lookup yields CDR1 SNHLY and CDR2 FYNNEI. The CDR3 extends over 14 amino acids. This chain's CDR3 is CASSGISGSGELFF. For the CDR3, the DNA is TGTGCCAGCAGTGGGATTAGCGGGAGCGGGGAGCTGTTTTTT. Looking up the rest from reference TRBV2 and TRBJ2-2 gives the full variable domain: EPEVTQTPSHQVTQMGQEVILRCVPISNHLYFYWYRQILGQKVEFLVSFYNNEISEKSEIFDDQFSVERPDGSNFTLKIRSTKLEDSAMYFCASSGISGSGELFFGEGSRLTVL.

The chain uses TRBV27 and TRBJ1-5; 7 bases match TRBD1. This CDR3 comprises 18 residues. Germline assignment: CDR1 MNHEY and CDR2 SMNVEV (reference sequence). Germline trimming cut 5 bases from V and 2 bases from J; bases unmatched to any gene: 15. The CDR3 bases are TGTGCCAGCAGTGACCTGACAGGGATTCGGCAGGGCAATCAGCCCCAGCATTTT. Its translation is CASSDLTGIRQGNQPQHF.

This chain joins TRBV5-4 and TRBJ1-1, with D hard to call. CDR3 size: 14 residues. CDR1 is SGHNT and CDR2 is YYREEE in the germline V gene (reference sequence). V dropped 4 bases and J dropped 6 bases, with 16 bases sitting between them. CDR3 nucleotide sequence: TGTGCCAGCAGCCTGCCCGTACCGGCGGCTGAAGCTTTCTTT. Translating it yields CASSLPVPAAEAFF.

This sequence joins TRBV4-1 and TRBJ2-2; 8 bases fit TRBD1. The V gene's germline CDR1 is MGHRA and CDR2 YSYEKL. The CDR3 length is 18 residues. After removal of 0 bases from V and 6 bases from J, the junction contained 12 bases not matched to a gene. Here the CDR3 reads CASSQDSWADRVPGELFF. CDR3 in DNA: TGCGCCAGCAGCCAAGATAGTTGGGCGGACAGGGTCCCCGGGGAGCTGTTTTTT.

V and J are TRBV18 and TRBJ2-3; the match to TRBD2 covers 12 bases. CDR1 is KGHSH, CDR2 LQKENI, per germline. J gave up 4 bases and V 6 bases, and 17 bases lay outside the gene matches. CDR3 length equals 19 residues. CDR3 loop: CASSPKALAGGLTADTQYF. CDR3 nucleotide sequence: TGTGCCAGCTCTCCCAAAGCTCTAGCGGGAGGGCTAACAGCAGATACGCAGTATTTT.

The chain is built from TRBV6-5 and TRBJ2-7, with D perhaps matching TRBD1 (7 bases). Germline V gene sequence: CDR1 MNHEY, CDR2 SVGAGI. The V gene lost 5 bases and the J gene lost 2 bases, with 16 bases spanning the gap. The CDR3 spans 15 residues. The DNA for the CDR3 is TGTGCCAGCAGTCCCAGGGGGGCAGAGACCTACGAGCAGTACTTC. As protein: CASSPRGAETYEQYF.

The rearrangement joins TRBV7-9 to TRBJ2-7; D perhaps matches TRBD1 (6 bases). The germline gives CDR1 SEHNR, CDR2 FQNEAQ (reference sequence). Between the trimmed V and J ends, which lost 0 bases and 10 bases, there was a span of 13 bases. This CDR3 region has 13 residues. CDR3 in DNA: TGTGCCAGCAGCTTAGCAGGACAGCCCCAACAGTACTTC. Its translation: CASSLAGQPQQYF.

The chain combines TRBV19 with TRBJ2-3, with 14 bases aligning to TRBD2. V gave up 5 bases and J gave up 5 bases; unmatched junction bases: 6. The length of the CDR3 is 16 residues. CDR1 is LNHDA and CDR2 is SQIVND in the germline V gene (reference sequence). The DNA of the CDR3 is TGTGCCAGTAGTCAGGGACTAGCGGGAGTGGGAGATACGCAGTATTTT. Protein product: CASSQGLAGVGDTQYF.

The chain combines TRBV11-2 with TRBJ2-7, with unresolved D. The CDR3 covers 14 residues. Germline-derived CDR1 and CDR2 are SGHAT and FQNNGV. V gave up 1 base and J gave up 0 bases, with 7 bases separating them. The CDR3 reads CASSLASLSYEQYF. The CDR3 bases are TGTGCCAGCAGCTTAGCGTCCCTCTCCTACGAGCAGTACTTC. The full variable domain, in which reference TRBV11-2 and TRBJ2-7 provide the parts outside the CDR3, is EAGVAQSPRYKIIEKRQSVAFWCNPISGHATLYWYQQILGQGPKLLIQFQNNGVVDDSQLPKDRFSAERLKGVDSTLKIQPAKLEDSAVYLCASSLASLSYEQYFGPGTRLTVT.

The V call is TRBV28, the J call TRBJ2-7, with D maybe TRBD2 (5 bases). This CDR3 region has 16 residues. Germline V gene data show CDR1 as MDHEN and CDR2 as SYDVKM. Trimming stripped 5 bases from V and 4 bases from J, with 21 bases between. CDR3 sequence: CASSRLRGSGSYEQYF. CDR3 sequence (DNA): TGTGCCAGCAGTCGACTTAGAGGGAGTGGTTCTTACGAGCAGTACTTC.

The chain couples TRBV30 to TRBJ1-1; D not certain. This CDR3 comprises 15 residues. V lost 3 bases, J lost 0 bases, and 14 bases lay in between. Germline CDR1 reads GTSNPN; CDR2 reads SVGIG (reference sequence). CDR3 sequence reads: CAWRGGRAMNTEAFF. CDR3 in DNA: TGTGCCTGGAGAGGTGGGCGTGCCATGAACACTGAAGCTTTCTTT.

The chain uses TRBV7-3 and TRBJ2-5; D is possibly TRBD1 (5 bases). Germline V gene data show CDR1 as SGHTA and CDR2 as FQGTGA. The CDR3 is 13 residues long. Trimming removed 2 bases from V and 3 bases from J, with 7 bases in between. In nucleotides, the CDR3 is TGTGCCAGCAGCTTAGCCAGGGAAGAGACCCAGTACTTC. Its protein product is CASSLAREETQYF.

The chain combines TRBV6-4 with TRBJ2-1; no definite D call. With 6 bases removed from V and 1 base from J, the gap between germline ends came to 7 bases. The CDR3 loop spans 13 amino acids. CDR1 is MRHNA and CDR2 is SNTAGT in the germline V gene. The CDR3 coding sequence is TGTGCCAGCAGCCCCGAGTCCTACAATGAGCAGTTCTTC. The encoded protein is CASSPESYNEQFF.

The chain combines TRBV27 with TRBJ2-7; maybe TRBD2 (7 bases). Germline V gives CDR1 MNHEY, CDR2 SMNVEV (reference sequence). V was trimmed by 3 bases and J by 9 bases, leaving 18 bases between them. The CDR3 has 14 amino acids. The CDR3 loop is CASSLFQKGEGQYF. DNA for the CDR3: TGTGCCAGCAGTTTGTTCCAAAAGGGGGAGGGGCAGTACTTC.

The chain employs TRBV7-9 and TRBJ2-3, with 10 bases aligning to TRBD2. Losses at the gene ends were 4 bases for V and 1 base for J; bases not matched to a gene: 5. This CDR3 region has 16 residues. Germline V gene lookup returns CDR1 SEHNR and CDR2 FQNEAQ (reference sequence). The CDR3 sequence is CASSYRLAGRTDTQYF. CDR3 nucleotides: TGTGCCAGCAGCTACCGACTAGCGGGTCGCACAGATACGCAGTATTTT. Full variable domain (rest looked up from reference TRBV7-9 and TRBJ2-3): DTGVSQNPRHKITKRGQNVTFRCDPISEHNRLYWYRQTLGQGPEFLTYFQNEAQLEKSRLLSDRFSAERPKGSFSTLEIQRTEQGDSAMYLCASSYRLAGRTDTQYFGPGTRLTVL.

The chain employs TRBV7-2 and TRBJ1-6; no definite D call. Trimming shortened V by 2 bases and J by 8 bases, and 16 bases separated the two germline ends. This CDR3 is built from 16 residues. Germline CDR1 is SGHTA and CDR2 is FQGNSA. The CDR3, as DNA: TGTGCCAGCAGCTTACAGTACGACTTGGAGTATTCACCCCTCCACTTT. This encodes CASSLQYDLEYSPLHF.

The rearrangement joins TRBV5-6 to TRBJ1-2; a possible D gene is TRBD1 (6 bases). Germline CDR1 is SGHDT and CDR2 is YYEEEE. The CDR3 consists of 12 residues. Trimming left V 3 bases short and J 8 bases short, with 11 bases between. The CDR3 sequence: CASSWTVSGYTF. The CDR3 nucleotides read TGTGCCAGCAGCTGGACAGTATCCGGCTACACCTTC.